Here is one T cell receptor (beta chain) with its context. Losses at the gene ends were 1 base for V and 7 bases for J; bases not matched to a gene: 7. This CDR3 has 14 amino acids. CDR1 is MNHNS, CDR2 SASEGT, per germline. Generated by immunoSEQ multiplex PCR, the TCRdb table keeps only in-frame clones and is missing some. The table records 2 million or so clones, around 96% of them present only once. The sample is drawn from a study of shared clonotypes between healthy human individuals. In the naive CD8 group, cells lacked CD45RO and were positively selected for CCR7, so terminally differentiated effector memory CD45RA+ cells were left out.

The origin of this receptor is a man younger than 30 in good health. The chain recombines TRBV6-1 with TRBJ2-7; 7 bases align to TRBD1. Sequenced material: naive CD8+ T cells sorted from blood. The CDR3 sequence: CASSEVGQRGEQYF. In nucleotides, the CDR3 is TGTGCCAGCAGTGAAGTGGGACAGAGAGGTGAGCAGTACTTC.